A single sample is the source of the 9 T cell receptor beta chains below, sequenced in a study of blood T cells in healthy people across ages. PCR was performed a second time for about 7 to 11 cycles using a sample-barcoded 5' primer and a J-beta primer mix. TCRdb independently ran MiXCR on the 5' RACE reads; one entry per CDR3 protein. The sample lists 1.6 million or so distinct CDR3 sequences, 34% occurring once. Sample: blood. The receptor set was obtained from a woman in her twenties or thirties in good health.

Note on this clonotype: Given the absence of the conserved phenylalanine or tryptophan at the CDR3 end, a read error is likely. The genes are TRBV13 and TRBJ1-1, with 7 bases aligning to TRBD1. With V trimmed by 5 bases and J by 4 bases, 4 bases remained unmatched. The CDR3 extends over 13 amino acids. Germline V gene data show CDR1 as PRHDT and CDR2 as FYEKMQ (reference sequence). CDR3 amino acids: CASSQGQATEAFC. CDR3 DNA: TGTGCCAGCAGCCAAGGACAGGCCACTGAAGCTTTCTGT.

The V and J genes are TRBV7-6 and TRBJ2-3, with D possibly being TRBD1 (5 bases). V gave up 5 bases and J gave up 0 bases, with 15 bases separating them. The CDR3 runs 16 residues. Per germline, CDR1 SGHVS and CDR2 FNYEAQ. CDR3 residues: CASSLRQTPSTDTQYF. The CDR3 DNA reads TGTGCCAGCAGCCTACGACAGACCCCTAGCACAGATACGCAGTATTTT.

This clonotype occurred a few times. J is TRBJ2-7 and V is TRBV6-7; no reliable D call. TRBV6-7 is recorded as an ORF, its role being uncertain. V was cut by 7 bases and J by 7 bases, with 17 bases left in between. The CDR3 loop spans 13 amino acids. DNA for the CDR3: TGTGCCAGCACCCTACCCCAGACCCATGAGCAGTACTTC. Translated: CASTLPQTHEQYF.

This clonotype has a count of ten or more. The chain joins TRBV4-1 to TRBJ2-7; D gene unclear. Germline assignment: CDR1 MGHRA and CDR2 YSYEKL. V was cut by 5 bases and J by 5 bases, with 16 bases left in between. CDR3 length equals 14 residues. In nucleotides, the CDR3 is TGCGCCAGCAGCTATTCCCCTACTGGAAACGAGCAGTACTTC. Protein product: CASSYSPTGNEQYF.

The CDR3, as DNA: TGTGCCAGCAGCTTTTCTGGGACTAGCGGGCACAGGGAGCAGTACTTC. Its translation: CASSFSGTSGHREQYF. V usage is TRBV7-2 and J usage is TRBJ2-5; 12 nucleotides match TRBD2. Germline CDR1 reads SGHTA; CDR2 reads FQGNSA. CDR3 size: 16 residues. Germline trimming cut 3 bases from V and 11 bases from J; bases unmatched to any gene: 13.

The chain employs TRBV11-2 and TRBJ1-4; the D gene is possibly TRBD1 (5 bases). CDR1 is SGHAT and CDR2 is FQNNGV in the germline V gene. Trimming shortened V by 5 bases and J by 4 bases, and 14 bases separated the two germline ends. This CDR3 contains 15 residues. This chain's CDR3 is CASSGDGSYNEKLFF. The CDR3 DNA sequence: TGTGCCAGCAGCGGGGACGGGTCCTATAATGAAAAACTGTTTTTT.

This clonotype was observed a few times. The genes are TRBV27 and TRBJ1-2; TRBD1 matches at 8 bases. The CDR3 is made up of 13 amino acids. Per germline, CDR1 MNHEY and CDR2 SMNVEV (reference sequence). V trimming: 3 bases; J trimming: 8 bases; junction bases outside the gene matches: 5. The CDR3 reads CASSFTGGQGYTF. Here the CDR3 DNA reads TGTGCCAGCAGTTTCACAGGGGGACAGGGCTACACCTTC.

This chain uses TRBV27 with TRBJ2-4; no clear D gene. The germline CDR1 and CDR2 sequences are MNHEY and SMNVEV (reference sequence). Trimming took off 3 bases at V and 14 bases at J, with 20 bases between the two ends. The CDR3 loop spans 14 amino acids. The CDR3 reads CASSFTSTMDAKYF. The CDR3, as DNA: TGTGCCAGCAGTTTCACCTCGACCATGGACGCAAAGTACTTC.

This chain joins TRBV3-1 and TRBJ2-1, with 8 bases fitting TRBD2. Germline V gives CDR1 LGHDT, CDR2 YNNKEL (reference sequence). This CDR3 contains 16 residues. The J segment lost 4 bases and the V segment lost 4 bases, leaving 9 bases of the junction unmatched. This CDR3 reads CASSRSGTSPYNEQFF. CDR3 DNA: TGTGCCAGCAGCCGCTCCGGGACTAGTCCTTACAATGAGCAGTTCTTC.